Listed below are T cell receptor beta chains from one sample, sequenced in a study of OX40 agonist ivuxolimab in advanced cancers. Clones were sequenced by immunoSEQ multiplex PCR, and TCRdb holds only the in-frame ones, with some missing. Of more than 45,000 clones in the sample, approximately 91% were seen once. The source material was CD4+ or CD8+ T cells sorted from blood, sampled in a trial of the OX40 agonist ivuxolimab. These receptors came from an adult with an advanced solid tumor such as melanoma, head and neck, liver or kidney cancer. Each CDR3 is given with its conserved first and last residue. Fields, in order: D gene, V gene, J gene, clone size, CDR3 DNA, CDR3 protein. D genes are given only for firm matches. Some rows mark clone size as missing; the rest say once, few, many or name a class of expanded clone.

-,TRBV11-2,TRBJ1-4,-,TGTGCCAGCAGCTTGGGAGGGGAAGAAAAACTGTTTTTT,CASSLGGEEKLFF
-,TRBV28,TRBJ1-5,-,TGTGCCAGCAGTTTAAGGGGGGCCCTCAGTCAGCCCCAGCATTTT,CASSLRGALSQPQHF
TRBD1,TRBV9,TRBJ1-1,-,TGTGCCAGCAGCGTAGCCGCAGGGGGGAACACTGAAGCTTTCTTT,CASSVAAGGNTEAFF
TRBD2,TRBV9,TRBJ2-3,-,TGTGCCAGCAGCGAGGAAGGTAGCGGGAGGGCCGGAGGGCCAGATACGCAGTATTTT,CASSEEGSGRAGGPDTQYF
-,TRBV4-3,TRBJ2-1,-,TGCGCCAGCAGCCACCCCGGAGGTGTCGCCTACAATGAGCAGTTCTTC,CASSHPGGVAYNEQFF
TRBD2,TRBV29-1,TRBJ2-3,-,TGCAGCGTTGTGGGTAGCGGGGTTACAGATACGCAGTATTTT,CSVVGSGVTDTQYF
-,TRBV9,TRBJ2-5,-,TGTGCCAGCAGCGAACGGGGGCAAGAGACCCAGTACTTC,CASSERGQETQYF
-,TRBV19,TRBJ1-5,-,TGTGCCAGTAGTATGGCCTCGAAGAGCAATCAGCCCCAGCATTTT,CASSMASKSNQPQHF
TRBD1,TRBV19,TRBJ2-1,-,TGTGCCAGTAGTATCGTCGGGACAGCCTACAATGAGCAGTTCTTC,CASSIVGTAYNEQFF
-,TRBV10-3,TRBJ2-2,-,TGTGCCATAAGGGCGGGTCTCGGGGAGCTGTTTTTT,CAIRAGLGELFF
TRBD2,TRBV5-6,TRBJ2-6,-,TGTGCCAGCAACCCCGACGAGGGGAGGGCGTCCTCTGGGGCCAACGTCCTGACTTTC,CASNPDEGRASSGANVLTF
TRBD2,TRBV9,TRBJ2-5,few,TGTGCCAGCAGCCCCGGACTAGCGGGAGGGGAGACCCAGTACTTC,CASSPGLAGGETQYF
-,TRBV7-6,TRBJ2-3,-,TGTGCCAGCAGCTTGTCAGGCGGCACAGATACGCAGTATTTT,CASSLSGGTDTQYF
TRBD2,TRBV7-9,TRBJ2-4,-,TGTGCCAGCAGCCTGGGAGGGGACAAAAACATTCAGTACTTC,CASSLGGDKNIQYF
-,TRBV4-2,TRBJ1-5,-,TGTGCCAGCAGCCAAGACCGGGGGCTCAATCAGCCCCAGCATTTT,CASSQDRGLNQPQHF
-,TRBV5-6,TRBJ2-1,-,TGTGCCAGCAGCTTGGGTGTAATCAGCTCCTACAATGAGCAGTTCTTC,CASSLGVISSYNEQFF
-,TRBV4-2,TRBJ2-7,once,TGTGCCAGCAGCCAAGATTACAGCACTCTCTCCTACGAGCAGTACTTC,CASSQDYSTLSYEQYF
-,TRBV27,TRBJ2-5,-,TGTGCCAGCAGTCCAGGGAAGGAGGAAGAGACCCAGTACTTC,CASSPGKEEETQYF
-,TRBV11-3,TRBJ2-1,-,TGTGCCAGCAGCTTAGATGATCTAGAGCAGTTCTTC,CASSLDDLEQFF
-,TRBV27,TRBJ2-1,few,TGTGCCAGCGGGGCATTAGAGCAGTTCTTC,CASGALEQFF
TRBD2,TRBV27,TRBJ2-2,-,TGTGCCAGCAGTCCCGGGGAGGGTATCTCCGGGGAGCTGTTTTTT,CASSPGEGISGELFF
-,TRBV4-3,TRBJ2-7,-,TGCGCCAGCAGCCAAGATTGGCAGGGGCGTTACGAGCAGTACTTC,CASSQDWQGRYEQYF
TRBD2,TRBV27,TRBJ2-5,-,TGTGCCAGCAGTTTGTCCGGGACTAGCGGGGGCCTCCAAGAGACCCAGTACTTC,CASSLSGTSGGLQETQYF
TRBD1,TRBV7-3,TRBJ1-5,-,TGTGCCAGCAGCTTAAAGGGGCGGGCAGGGGGCAAACAGCCCCAGCATTTT,CASSLKGRAGGKQPQHF
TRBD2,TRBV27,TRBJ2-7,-,TGTGCCAGCAGTTTAGCGGGAGGGCCTGTCGAGCAGTACTTC,CASSLAGGPVEQYF
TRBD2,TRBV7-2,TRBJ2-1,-,TGTGCCAGCAGCTTTTTTCTAGCGGGAGGGAACCATGAGCAGTTCTTC,CASSFFLAGGNHEQFF
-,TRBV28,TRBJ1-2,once,TGTGCCAGCAGTTTAGTTCCCTCAGGGAAAGAGGGCTACACCTTC,CASSLVPSGKEGYTF
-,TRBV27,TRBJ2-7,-,TGTGCCAGCACTCGAGGGGGAATGAACGAGCAGTACTTC,CASTRGGMNEQYF
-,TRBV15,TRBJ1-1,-,TGTGCCACCAGCAGAGGGCAAGGACAACTAAACACTGAAGCTTTCTTT,CATSRGQGQLNTEAFF
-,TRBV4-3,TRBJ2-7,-,TGCGCCAGCAGCCTAGACGTAACGGGACCCTACGAGCAGTACTTC,CASSLDVTGPYEQYF
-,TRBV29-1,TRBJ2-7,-,TGCAGCGCCCTGGGGGAAACAGGGAATCCCTACGAGCAGTACTTC,CSALGETGNPYEQYF
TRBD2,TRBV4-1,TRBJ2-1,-,TGCGCCAGCAGCCAAATTGCGGGAGTTAATGAGCAGTTCTTC,CASSQIAGVNEQFF
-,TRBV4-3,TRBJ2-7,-,TGCGCCAGCAGCCAAGATATAGGCAGGGCCTACGAGCAGTACTTC,CASSQDIGRAYEQYF
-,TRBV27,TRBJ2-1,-,TGTGCCAGCAGGACTTTGGTAGGATTGGACAATGAGCAGTTCTTC,CASRTLVGLDNEQFF
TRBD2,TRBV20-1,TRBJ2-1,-,TGCAGTGCGAGGACTAGCGAGCAGTTCTTC,CSARTSEQFF
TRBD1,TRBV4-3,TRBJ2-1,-,TGCGCCAGCAGCCAATGGACAGGCGCCTACAATGAGCAGTTCTTC,CASSQWTGAYNEQFF
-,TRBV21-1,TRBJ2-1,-,TGTGCCAGCAGCAAAAACCCGGACAATGAGCAGTTCTTC,CASSKNPDNEQFF
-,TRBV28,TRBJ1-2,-,TGTGCCAGCAGTTTGGAGTCTAACTATGGCTACACCTTC,CASSLESNYGYTF
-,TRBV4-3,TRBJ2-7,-,TGCGCCAGCAGCCAAGGACAGTTCTACGAGCAGTACTTC,CASSQGQFYEQYF
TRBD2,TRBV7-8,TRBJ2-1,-,TGTGCCAGCAGCTTAGCGAAAGGACTAGCGGGAGGCTACAATGAGCAGTTCTTC,CASSLAKGLAGGYNEQFF
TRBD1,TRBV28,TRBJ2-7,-,TGTGCCAGCAGTTTACGACAGGGTTACGAGCAGTACTTC,CASSLRQGYEQYF
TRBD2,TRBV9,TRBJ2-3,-,TGTGCCAGCAGCTCGAGCGGGAGTATCGATACGCAGTATTTT,CASSSSGSIDTQYF
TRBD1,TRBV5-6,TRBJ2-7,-,TGTGCCAGCAGCTGGGCGGGACAGGGACCCTACGAGCAGTACTTC,CASSWAGQGPYEQYF
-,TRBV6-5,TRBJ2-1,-,TGTGCCAGCAGTTCCGGCCCAGTAGCGGCAAATGAGCAGTTCTTC,CASSSGPVAANEQFF
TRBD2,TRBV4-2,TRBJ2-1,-,TGTGCCAGCAGCCAAGTGGCTAGCGGGAGGGCTGACAATGAGCAGTTCTTC,CASSQVASGRADNEQFF
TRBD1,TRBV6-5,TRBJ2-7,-,TGTGCCAGCAGTTCCCGGGACAGTTCGATTGTGCAGTACTTC,CASSSRDSSIVQYF
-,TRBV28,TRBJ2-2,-,TGTGCCAATGAAAACAAGAACACCGGGGAGCTGTTTTTT,CANENKNTGELFF
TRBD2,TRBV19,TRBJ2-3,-,TGTGCCAGTAGCAATTGGACTAGCGGGATAGGTACGCAGTATTTT,CASSNWTSGIGTQYF
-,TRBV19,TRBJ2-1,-,TGTGCCAGTAGTATAGGCCAGGTTTACAATGAGCAGTTCTTC,CASSIGQVYNEQFF
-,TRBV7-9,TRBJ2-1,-,TGTGCCAGCCCTCTCGTCCGGGATTTCTCCTACAATGAGCAGTTCTTC,CASPLVRDFSYNEQFF
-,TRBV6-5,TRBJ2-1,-,TGTGCCAGCAGCCACATGGGGACGACGCGGTTCTTC,CASSHMGTTRFF
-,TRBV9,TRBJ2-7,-,TGTGCCAGCAGCGGGGTAGGGGACAATCCCTACGAGCAGTACTTC,CASSGVGDNPYEQYF
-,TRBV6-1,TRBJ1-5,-,TGTGCCAGCAGCCCACTCGGTCAGCCCCAGCATTTT,CASSPLGQPQHF
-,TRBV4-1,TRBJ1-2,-,TGCGCCAGCAGCCAAGACCAACCTGCTGGCTATGGCTACACCTTC,CASSQDQPAGYGYTF
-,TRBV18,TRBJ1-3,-,TGTGCCAGCTCACCACCCCCGGGACACTACTCTGGAAACACCATATATTTT,CASSPPPGHYSGNTIYF
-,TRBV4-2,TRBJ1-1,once,TGTGCCAGCAGCCAAGAAGGGGAATGGGGCACTGAAGCTTTCTTT,CASSQEGEWGTEAFF
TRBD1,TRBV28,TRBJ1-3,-,TGTGCCAGCAGTCAGACAGGGTACTCTGGAAACACCATATATTTT,CASSQTGYSGNTIYF